The 6 T cell receptor beta chains presented below share a single source sample, sequenced in a study of human T cells and chemical hapten exposure (dated by TCRdb to the early 2020s). The sample's time point label is to be understood as: healthy volunteer bleed at 6 weeks. Total RNA was extracted from unfractionated whole blood collected in Tempus Blood RNA tubes. The method was RACE. Instrument used: NextSeq 500. TCRdb ran its own pipeline on the public reads, namely fastp trimming at Q25 and MiXCR clone calling, and kept in-frame beta chains. One record per CDR3 amino acid sequence lists the most common genes and DNA. The sample contains 60,000 to 90,000 distinct CDR3 sequences, over 6.5% of them found a single time. The top ten constitute roughly 1.5% of the sample. The sequencing sample was made of whole blood. All receptors come from a female donor in good health. Some clones in this sample may be carry-over from other donors' samples.

This clonotype was picked up a small number of times. The chain is built from TRBV12-3 or TRBV12-4 and TRBJ2-3, with 8 bases matching TRBD2. After removal of 4 bases from V and 6 bases from J, the junction contained 6 bases not matched to a gene. The CDR3 is made up of 14 amino acids. DNA of the CDR3: TGTGCCAGCAGTTACGGGGGGGCTAGGGATACGCAGTATTTT. It yields the protein CASSYGGARDTQYF.

The rearrangement joins TRBV10-3 to TRBJ2-3; 7 bases fit TRBD2. Germline CDR1 reads ENHRY; CDR2 reads SYGVKD. There are 17 residues in the CDR3. V shed 10 bases, J shed 2 bases, and the junction held 18 bases outside the gene matches. The CDR3 bases are TGTGCCAGCCGCCAACCCTTTAGCGGGTCTAACACAGATACGCAGTATTTT. This encodes CASRQPFSGSNTDTQYF.

This clonotype has ten or more counts. The V gene is TRBV29-1, the J gene TRBJ2-3; 9 positions match TRBD1. V dropped 6 bases and J dropped 6; count of bases not matched to a gene: 7. The CDR3 has 13 residues. Germline V gene sequence: CDR1 SQVTM, CDR2 ANQGSEA. The CDR3 coding sequence is TGCAGCGTACGGACAGGGGCCAGGGATACGCAGTATTTT. This gives the protein CSVRTGARDTQYF.

In its sample, this clonotype was seen a few times. This sequence joins TRBV7-3 and TRBJ2-6; TRBD1 might be the D (6 bases). V was shortened by 2 bases and J by 0 bases, with 11 bases between the two germline ends. Germline assignment: CDR1 SGHTA and CDR2 FQGTGA. This CDR3 has 17 amino acids. As DNA, the CDR3 is TGTGCCAGCAGCTTAGTTACAGGGTACTCTGGGGCCAACGTCCTGACTTTC. Its translation: CASSLVTGYSGANVLTF.

Concerning this clonotype itself: A read error may produce the germline difference seen at one junction end. The chain links TRBV5-1 to TRBJ2-7, with 7 bases matching TRBD1. The CDR3 length is 13 residues. Germline loops: CDR1 SGHRS, CDR2 YFSETQ. In DNA, the CDR3 is TGCGTCAGCAGCTTCGACAGGGCCTACGAGCAGTACTTC. Translation gives CVSSFDRAYEQYF.

This clonotype has just a few counts. The chain carries TRBV4-1 and TRBJ1-2, with TRBD1 matching over 7 bases. J gave up 3 bases and V 3 bases, and 7 bases lay outside the gene matches. CDR3 length: 15 residues. CDR1 MGHRA and CDR2 YSYEKL come from the germline V gene. The CDR3 DNA is TGCGCCAGCAGCCATACTGGACAGGCGGACTATGGCTACACCTTC. This translates into CASSHTGQADYGYTF.